The next 20 T cell receptor beta chains were all read from a single sample in a study of T cell responses to AZD1222 COVID-19 vaccine (dated by TCRdb to the early 2020s). Preparation of the library involved the immunoSEQ multiplex PCR assay. Not all clones reach the TCRdb copy of this immuneACCESS table, which keeps in-frame sequences only. Checked studies attribute under half of the gap to unresolved V genes and leave the rest unexplained. Recorded for this sample are roughly 70,000 clones; 70% to 90% of them occurred a single time. The ten largest clones add up to approximately 1.2% of the sample. This specimen's time point label, per the study, means: about 28 days (+/-7) after the second vaccine dose. The sequencing used peripheral blood, collected 28 days after the second AZD1222 dose. The receptors here all came from an adult who received the AZD1222 COVID-19 vaccine.

This clone was picked up one time. The chain has TRBV24-1 and TRBJ2-2; D is perhaps TRBD1 (6 bases). The CDR3 totals 15 residues. Germline V gene data show CDR1 as KGHDR and CDR2 as SFDVKD. With 10 bases removed from V and 2 bases from J, the gap between germline ends came to 16 bases. CDR3 sequence reads: CATQPRDTNTGELFF. CDR3 nucleotides: TGTGCCACTCAACCCCGGGACACCAACACCGGGGAGCTGTTTTTT.

This sequence joins TRBV15 and TRBJ1-4; D may be TRBD1 (5 bases). The CDR3 runs 18 residues. Germline assignment: CDR1 LNHNV and CDR2 YYDKDF (reference sequence). V was clipped by 0 bases and J by 8 bases, with 22 bases between them. In nucleotides, the CDR3 is TGTGCCACCAGCAGAGATCAGAAGCTACAGGCGACCGGGGAAAAACTGTTTTTT. Translation gives CATSRDQKLQATGEKLFF.

J is TRBJ1-2 and V is TRBV6-5, with TRBD1 matching over 10 bases. CDR3 length equals 15 residues. J was trimmed by 3 bases and V by 3 bases; bases with no gene match: 4. Germline CDR1 and CDR2: MNHEY and SVGAGI. In DNA form, the CDR3 reads TGTGCCAGCAGTTATTCCGGACAGGGGGACTATGGCTACACCTTC. Its translation is CASSYSGQGDYGYTF.

This clone showed up just a few times. The rearrangement links TRBV1 to TRBJ2-1; TRBD2, the table's D call, was not compared with the DNA. TRBV1 constitutes a pseudogene. The CDR3 consists of 17 residues. The CDR3 nucleotides read TGCACCAGCAGCCAAGCCGTAACTAGCGGGGTTTACAATGAGCAGTTCTTC. Its translation is CTSSQAVTSGVYNEQFF.

The chain links TRBV3-1 (or the pseudogene TRBV3-2) to TRBJ2-3, with 7 bases that match TRBD2. The J segment lost 0 bases and the V segment lost 3 bases, leaving 3 bases of the junction unmatched. This CDR3 is built from 15 residues. CDR1 and CDR2 from the germline V gene are LGHDT and YNNKEL (reference sequence). The CDR3 sequence is CASSQRSGSTDTQYF. In DNA, the CDR3 is TGTGCCAGCAGCCAGCGTAGCGGGAGCACAGATACGCAGTATTTT.

This rearrangement joins TRBV7-6 to TRBJ2-2; maybe TRBD2 (6 bases). V lost 10 bases to trimming and J lost 1 base, with 25 bases between them. Germline V lookup: CDR1 SGHVS, CDR2 FNYEAQ. CDR3 length: 18 residues. CDR3 protein: CATFRGGSEGLNTGELFF. CDR3 bases: TGTGCCACCTTTCGTGGAGGGTCAGAGGGGCTGAACACCGGGGAGCTGTTTTTT.

The V call is TRBV27, the J call TRBJ1-2; TRBD1 matches at 10 bases. V gave up 3 bases and J gave up 8 bases; unmatched junction bases: 3. Germline loops: CDR1 MNHEY, CDR2 SMNVEV (reference sequence). This CDR3 region has 13 residues. CDR3 bases: TGTGCCAGCAGTTTCCAGACAGGGGGCGGCTACACCTTC. It encodes CASSFQTGGGYTF.

Of note for this clone: The sample contains more than one DNA sequence encoding this CDR3. The chain combines TRBV5-1 with TRBJ1-4; D unclear. The V gene lost 0 bases and the J gene lost 2 bases, with 5 bases spanning the gap. The CDR3 contains 14 residues. In germline, CDR1 is SGHRS, CDR2 YFSETQ. CDR3 nucleotide sequence: TGCGCCAGCAGCTTGGGAAGTACTAATGAAAAACTGTTTTTT. Residues: CASSLGSTNEKLFF.

This chain links TRBV18 with TRBJ2-5; D is possibly TRBD1 or TRBD2 (5 bases each). Trimming removed 0 bases from V and 5 bases from J, with 10 bases in between. CDR1 is KGHSH and CDR2 is LQKENI in the germline V gene. CDR3 size: 14 residues. The CDR3 DNA sequence: TGTGCCAGCTCACCACCGTCAGAGGGGGAGACCCAGTACTTC. Translated: CASSPPSEGETQYF.

This rearrangement joins TRBV1 to TRBJ2-7; the DNA was not used to check the table's D call, TRBD2. TRBV1 is given as a pseudogene. The CDR3 runs 11 residues. DNA for the CDR3: TGCACCAGCAGCCAAGATCGGGTACAGTACTTC. It yields the protein CTSSQDRVQYF.

The rearrangement joins TRBV29-1 to TRBJ1-2; perhaps TRBD1 as D (6 bases). This CDR3 spans 14 amino acids. Germline V gives CDR1 SQVTM, CDR2 ANQGSEA. Trimming stripped 1 base from V and 8 bases from J, with 17 bases between. This CDR3 reads CSVEARAPGAGYTF. The CDR3 DNA sequence: TGCAGCGTTGAAGCACGGGCGCCGGGGGCCGGCTACACCTTC. The whole variable domain, remainder taken from reference TRBV29-1 and TRBJ1-2, is SAVISQKPSRDICQRGTSLTIQCQVDSQVTMMFWYRQQPGQSLTLIATANQGSEATYESGFVIDKFPISRPNLTFSTLTVSNMSPEDSSIYLCSVEARAPGAGYTFGSGTRLTVV.

The rearrangement links TRBV2 to TRBJ2-7, with TRBD2 matching over 9 bases. With 7 bases clipped from V and 2 bases from J, the junction kept 9 bases outside the gene matches. The CDR3 runs 15 residues. Germline CDR1 SNHLY, CDR2 FYNNEI. In nucleotides, the CDR3 is TGTGCCAGCACCCCTCGAGCGGGAGGCCCCTACGAGCAGTACTTC. It encodes CASTPRAGGPYEQYF.

The chain recombines TRBV12-3 or TRBV12-4 with TRBJ2-5, with 9 bases fitting TRBD2. The CDR3 contains 13 residues. The ends lost 8 bases at V and 5 bases at J; junction bases unmatched: 6. The CDR3 protein is CASGSGRFETQYF. CDR3 DNA sequence: TGTGCCAGCGGCAGCGGGAGGTTTGAGACCCAGTACTTC.

V and J are TRBV6-5 and TRBJ2-7; 7 bases are a match to TRBD2. From germline, CDR1 is MNHEY and CDR2 SVGAGI. Unmatched junction bases numbered 4, after V lost 0 bases and J lost 2 bases. This CDR3 has 15 residues. CDR3 amino acids: CASSYSGTTAYEQYF. DNA of the CDR3: TGTGCCAGCAGTTACTCGGGGACTACTGCCTACGAGCAGTACTTC.

This chain connects TRBV10-3 to TRBJ1-3; D remains ambiguous. The V and J ends lost 0 bases and 0 bases respectively, with 9 bases between them. The CDR3 runs to 16 residues. Germline CDR1 is ENHRY and CDR2 is SYGVKD. Here the CDR3 reads CAISESMSYSGNTIYF. CDR3 coding DNA: TGTGCCATCAGTGAGTCTATGTCCTACTCTGGAAACACCATATATTTT.

This clone was detected only a few times. The chain employs TRBV9 and TRBJ2-1; TRBD1 or TRBD2 may be the D gene (5 bases each). Per the germline V gene, CDR1 is SGDLS and CDR2 is YYNGEE. This CDR3 contains 16 residues. Trimming stripped 0 bases from V and 6 bases from J, with 16 bases between. The CDR3 region is CASSVGTNGAGNEQFF. The CDR3, as DNA: TGTGCCAGCAGCGTAGGGACGAACGGGGCGGGCAATGAGCAGTTCTTC. Variable domain in full (rest from reference TRBV9 and TRBJ2-1): DSGVTQTPKHLITATGQRVTLRCSPRSGDLSVYWYQQSLDQGLQFLIQYYNGEERAKGNILERFSAQQFPDLHSELNLSSLELGDSALYFCASSVGTNGAGNEQFFGPGTRLTVL.

The chain has TRBV10-2 and TRBJ2-1; D is ambiguous. Germline CDR1 and CDR2: WSHSY and SAAADI. V lost 4 bases, J lost 9 bases, and 10 bases lay in between. CDR3 length: 12 amino acids. The CDR3 bases are TGCGCCAGCAGTGGGACCTTCGGTGAGCAGTTCTTC. The encoded protein is CASSGTFGEQFF.

The V gene is TRBV6-5, the J gene TRBJ1-2, with TRBD1 matching over 8 bases. V shed 2 bases, J shed 4 bases, and the junction held 6 bases outside the gene matches. Germline V gives CDR1 MNHEY, CDR2 SVGAGI. CDR3 length: 15 residues. In DNA form, the CDR3 reads TGTGCCAGCAGTTACAGCGGGACAGGCCTCTATGGCTACACCTTC. Translated: CASSYSGTGLYGYTF.

The rearrangement links TRBV7-3 to TRBJ2-2; D tentatively reads TRBD1 or TRBD2 (5 bases each). The ends were cut back, 5 bases at V and 0 bases at J, with 13 bases in the middle. CDR3 length: 16 amino acids. The germline V gene has CDR1 SGHTA and CDR2 FQGTGA. CDR3 region: CASSPHGTANTGELFF. The DNA for the CDR3 is TGTGCCAGCAGCCCCCACGGGACGGCGAACACCGGGGAGCTGTTTTTT.

This clone was seen a handful of times. V usage is TRBV7-3 and J usage is TRBJ2-7; D is possibly TRBD2 (5 bases). V dropped 4 bases and J dropped 2 bases, with 21 bases sitting between them. This CDR3 region has 17 residues. CDR1 and CDR2 from the germline V gene are SGHTA and FQGTGA. In DNA form, the CDR3 reads TGTGCCAGCAGCTCCCCTAACAATGGCGGGTCGCCCTACGAGCAGTACTTC. This sequence encodes CASSSPNNGGSPYEQYF.